This is a list of T cell receptor beta chains from one sample in a study of siplizumab effects on memory and regulatory T cells. Repertoires were generated with immunoSEQ multiplex PCR, while TCRdb's copy carries only in-frame clones and drops some. The table shows around 100,000 clones, with about 90% occurring only once. Sequencing was performed on CD4+ T cells sorted from blood. These receptors were collected from a human donor in good health. Some clones in this sample may be carry-over from other donors' samples. CDR3s include the opening cysteine and the closing phenylalanine or tryptophan. A D gene is named only where the DNA matches it firmly. The size of a clone is reported for some rows only, either as once, few or many, or as a class for expanded clones.

V	J	size	D	DNA	CDR3
TRBV13	TRBJ2-1	once	NA	TGTGCCAGCAGCTTAGCCGGCGGTGAGCAGTTCTTC	CASSLAGGEQFF
TRBV30	TRBJ1-1	few	NA	TGTGCCTGGAGTGTGGGCAGGAACACTGAAGCTTTCTTT	CAWSVGRNTEAFF
TRBV5-4	TRBJ2-3	once	NA	TGTGCCAGCAGCGTAGGGGGAGTCGGCACAGATACGCAGTATTTT	CASSVGGVGTDTQYF
TRBV2	TRBJ2-1	NA	TRBD1	TGTGCCAGCAGCCTGAGACAGGGGGCCTACAATGAGCAGTTCTTC	CASSLRQGAYNEQFF
TRBV10-3	TRBJ2-7	NA	TRBD1	TGTGCCACCGAGCCGGGACAGAGCTCCTACGAGCAGTACTTC	CATEPGQSSYEQYF
TRBV10-3	TRBJ1-3	NA	NA	TGTGCCATGGGAGGAAGTGGAAACACCATATATTTT	CAMGGSGNTIYF
TRBV4-1	TRBJ2-1	once	NA	TGCGCCAGCAGGAGGGAGGCCCACAATGAGCAGTTCTTC	CASRREAHNEQFF
TRBV2	TRBJ2-5	NA	TRBD2	TGTGCCAGCCGGGGGAAGGGACTAGCGGGACCGGAGACCCAGTACTTC	CASRGKGLAGPETQYF
TRBV6-5	TRBJ2-5	NA	TRBD1	TGTGCCAGCAGACAACAGGACAGGGGCCAAGAGACCCAGTACTTC	CASRQQDRGQETQYF
TRBV6-1	TRBJ1-2	once	NA	TGTGCCAGCAGTGAATGGGCGGGATCTAACTATGGCTACACCTTC	CASSEWAGSNYGYTF
TRBV7-6	TRBJ2-5	NA	TRBD2	TGTGCCAGCAGCATACGGGGGGTTTGGGCCGAAGTAGAGACCCAGTACTTC	CASSIRGVWAEVETQYF
TRBV10-3	TRBJ1-1	NA	NA	TGTGCCATCAGTGAGTCGAAAGGGATGAACACTGAAGCTTTCTTT	CAISESKGMNTEAFF
TRBV19	TRBJ2-7	NA	NA	TGTGCCAGTAGTATAATCGGAGCGGGCCAGGACGAGCAGTACTTC	CASSIIGAGQDEQYF
TRBV6-5	TRBJ2-7	NA	NA	TGTGCCAGCAGTTCGTCCCGGGACTCAACCGAGCAGTACTTC	CASSSSRDSTEQYF
TRBV5-1	TRBJ2-4	NA	NA	TGCGCCAGCAGCCGCGGAGGTGATGTCAAAAACATTCAGTACTTC	CASSRGGDVKNIQYF
TRBV2	TRBJ1-3	NA	NA	TGTGCCAGCAGTGAAAAATCTTGGGGGGACGGGAACACCATATATTTT	CASSEKSWGDGNTIYF
TRBV27	TRBJ1-4	NA	NA	TGTGCCAGCAGTTTATTTCGGGGGGTCAATGAAAAACTGTTTTTT	CASSLFRGVNEKLFF
TRBV7-9	TRBJ1-4	NA	NA	TGTGCCAGCAGCTTTAGGGAGGAAAAACTGTTTTTT	CASSFREEKLFF
TRBV4-1	TRBJ1-5	NA	NA	TGCGCCAGCAGCCAGCCACTCCAGGGACAGCCCCAGCATTTT	CASSQPLQGQPQHF
TRBV2	TRBJ2-7	NA	NA	TGTGCCAGCAGTACAATTTACGAGCAGTACTTC	CASSTIYEQYF
TRBV29-1	TRBJ2-4	once	NA	TGCAGCGTAAAGATCTGGGAAAACATTCAGTACTTC	CSVKIWENIQYF
TRBV18	TRBJ2-2	NA	NA	TGTGCCAGCACCCTCGGACTCGAGTCCGGGGAGCTGTTTTTT	CASTLGLESGELFF
TRBV6-6	TRBJ1-1	NA	NA	TGTGCCAGCTGCCGGTCAGGGGCTAGGAACACTGAAGCTTTCTTT	CASCRSGARNTEAFF
TRBV6-4	TRBJ1-2	NA	NA	TGTGCCATTCCTTACGAGGACTCCTATGGCTACACCTTC	CAIPYEDSYGYTF
TRBV7-2	TRBJ2-7	NA	TRBD1	TGTGCCAGCAGCACGCGGACAGGGACCTACGAGCAGTACTTC	CASSTRTGTYEQYF
TRBV28	TRBJ2-3	NA	TRBD2	TGTGCCAGTTTATTAACTAGCGGATACACAGATACGCAGTATTTT	CASLLTSGYTDTQYF
TRBV5-1	TRBJ1-1	NA	NA	TGCGCCAGCAGCTTACAGGGCTGGGACACTGAAGCTTTCTTT	CASSLQGWDTEAFF
TRBV7-9	TRBJ1-4	NA	TRBD1	TGTGCCAGCAGCTTAGTAGGGACAGCGTATAATGAAAAACTGTTTTTT	CASSLVGTAYNEKLFF
TRBV15	TRBJ2-3	few	TRBD1	TGTGCCACCAGCGGACTACCGGACAGGGGCAAGTATTTT	CATSGLPDRGKYF
TRBV6-5	TRBJ2-1	NA	NA	TGTGCCAGCAGTTACAGACCCCACAATGAGCAGTTCTTC	CASSYRPHNEQFF
TRBV2	TRBJ1-5	NA	NA	TGTGCCAGCAGTACCGACAGTGGCAATCAGCCCCAGCATTTT	CASSTDSGNQPQHF
TRBV19	TRBJ2-1	once	NA	TGTGCCAGTAGTATCGGTCTCCCAGCCAATGAGCAGTTCTTC	CASSIGLPANEQFF
TRBV11-1	TRBJ2-2	NA	TRBD2	TGTGCCAGCAGCCAGACTAGCGGGGGGAACACCGGGGAGCTGTTTTTT	CASSQTSGGNTGELFF
TRBV7-2	TRBJ2-5	NA	NA	TGTGCCAGCAGCTCTTTCGGCCAGACCCAGTACTTC	CASSSFGQTQYF
TRBV11-2	TRBJ2-5	NA	NA	TGTGCCAGCAGCGTACTAAGGACCTCCGAGACCCAGTACTTC	CASSVLRTSETQYF
TRBV11-1	TRBJ1-1	few	NA	TGTGCCAGCAGCCTTCAACAGGGAAACACTGAAGCTTTCTTT	CASSLQQGNTEAFF
TRBV30	TRBJ2-5	few	TRBD2	TGTGCCTGGAGTGCCGGGACTAGCTCCCCCCAGACCCAGTACTTC	CAWSAGTSSPQTQYF
TRBV6-6	TRBJ1-1	once	NA	TGTGCCAGCAGTTACGCCAGGGGTAACACTGAAGCTTTCTTT	CASSYARGNTEAFF
TRBV27	TRBJ1-2	NA	TRBD1	TGTGCCAGCAGTTTGGGACAGCGGAACTATGGCTACACCTTC	CASSLGQRNYGYTF
TRBV27	TRBJ1-2	few	NA	TGTGCCAGCAGTTTAAGTAGGGTTTTAGACTATGGCTACACCTTC	CASSLSRVLDYGYTF
TRBV12-5	TRBJ1-2	NA	NA	TGTGCTAGTGGTTTGGTAGCCCAGGGTGGTAGGGTAAATGGCTACACCTTC	CASGLVAQGGRVNGYTF
TRBV7-6	TRBJ2-3	NA	NA	TGTGCCAGCAGCTTACCGTCGGATACGCAGTATTTT	CASSLPSDTQYF
TRBV5-1	TRBJ2-1	NA	NA	TGCGCCAGCAGCGTAAGGGACGGTTACTCCTACAATGAGCAGTTCTTC	CASSVRDGYSYNEQFF
TRBV7-9	TRBJ1-1	NA	NA	TGTGCCAGCAGCTTAAGAGGGGGGGACACTGAAGCTTTCTTT	CASSLRGGDTEAFF
TRBV19	TRBJ2-2	once	TRBD2	TGTGCCAGTAGTTCTCGGACTAGCCAGAACACCGGGGAGCTGTTTTTT	CASSSRTSQNTGELFF
TRBV7-2	TRBJ2-5	NA	TRBD2	TGTGCCAGCAGCCCCGGGAGGCAGGAGACCCAGTACTTC	CASSPGRQETQYF
TRBV20-1	TRBJ2-3	NA	NA	TGCAGTGCTATGACAGATACGCAGTATTTT	CSAMTDTQYF
TRBV19	TRBJ1-1	NA	TRBD1	TGTGCCAGTAGTATAGTCGACAGGGGGGGCACTGAAGCTTTCTTT	CASSIVDRGGTEAFF